This T cell receptor beta chain was sequenced for a study of blood T cell repertoires in COVID-19. The protocol was immunoSEQ multiplex PCR, while the TCRdb copy is restricted to in-frame clones and leaves out a portion. This sample has around 150,000 clones, with more than 90% found just once. The count of this clone is one. V was pared by 2 bases and J by 1 base, with 11 bases between. This CDR3 contains 15 residues. Germline assignment: CDR1 LNHNV and CDR2 YYDKDF (reference sequence). Source material: peripheral blood. The sequence was collected from a man between 60 and 70 years old with active or convalescent COVID-19. This chain connects TRBV15 to TRBJ1-1; D not certain. The CDR3 DNA follows: TGTGCCACCAGCAGAATTCGAGATTCGAACACTGAAGCTTTCTTT. This encodes CATSRIRDSNTEAFF. The whole variable domain, remainder taken from reference TRBV15 and TRBJ1-1, is DAMVIQNPRYQVTQFGKPVTLSCSQTLNHNVMYWYQQKSSQAPKLLFHYYDKDFNNEADTPDNFQSRRPNTSFCFLDIRSPGLGDTAMYLCATSRIRDSNTEAFFGQGTRLTVV.